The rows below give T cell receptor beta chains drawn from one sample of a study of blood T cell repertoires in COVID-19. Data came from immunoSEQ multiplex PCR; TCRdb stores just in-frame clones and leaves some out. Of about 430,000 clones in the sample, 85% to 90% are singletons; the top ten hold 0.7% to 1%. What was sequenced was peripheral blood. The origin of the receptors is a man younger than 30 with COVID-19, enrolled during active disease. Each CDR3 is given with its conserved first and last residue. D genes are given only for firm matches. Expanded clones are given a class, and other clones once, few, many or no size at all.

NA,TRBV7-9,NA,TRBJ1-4,TGTGCCAGCAGCTCTACTAGAGAAAAACTGTTTTTT,CASSSTREKLFF
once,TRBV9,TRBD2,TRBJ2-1,TGTGCCAGCAGCGTCCGCTCGGGGACCGGGGGGAATGAGCAGTTCTTC,CASSVRSGTGGNEQFF
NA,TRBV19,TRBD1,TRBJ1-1,TGTGCCAGTAGTATAGAGGTGACAGGGGCGAGTGAAGCTTTCTTT,CASSIEVTGASEAFF
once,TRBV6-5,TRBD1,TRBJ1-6,TGTGCCACCCTTGACAGGGGGCATAATTCACCCCTCCACTTT,CATLDRGHNSPLHF
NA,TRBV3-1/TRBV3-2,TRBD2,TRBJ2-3,TGTGCCAGCAGCCCCGGGGGGAGCGATAGCACAGATACGCAGTATTTT,CASSPGGSDSTDTQYF
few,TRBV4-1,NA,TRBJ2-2,TGCGCCAGCAGTCCTTTGGGGCGGGAGAACACCGGGGAGCTGTTTTTT,CASSPLGRENTGELFF
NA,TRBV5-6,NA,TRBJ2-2,TGTGCCAGCAGCTTAGGCAGGGGGAACACCGGGGAGCTGTTTTTT,CASSLGRGNTGELFF
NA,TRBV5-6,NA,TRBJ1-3,TGTGCCAGCAGCGTAGGGGTTGGATTTGGAAACACCATATATTTT,CASSVGVGFGNTIYF
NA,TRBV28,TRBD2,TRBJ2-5,TGTGCCAGCCGAATAGCGGGGGGGCCGCAGACCCAGTACTTC,CASRIAGGPQTQYF
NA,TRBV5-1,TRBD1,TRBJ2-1,TGCGCCAGCAGCTGGAATTCCGGGACAGGGGGCTATGAGCAGTTCTTC,CASSWNSGTGGYEQFF
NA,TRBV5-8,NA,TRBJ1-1,TGTGCCAGCAGAATGGCGGGGGGCCGAGCTTTCTTT,CASRMAGGRAFF
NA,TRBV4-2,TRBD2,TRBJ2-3,TGTGCCAGCAGCCCGAGGGTAGCGGGGGGGCTAGATACGCAGTATTTT,CASSPRVAGGLDTQYF
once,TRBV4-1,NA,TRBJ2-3,TGCGCCAGCAGCCAAGACCCTACGGGTACGCAGTATTTT,CASSQDPTGTQYF
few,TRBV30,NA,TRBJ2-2,TGTGCCTGGAGTAATCTAGCAACCGGGGAGCTGTTTTTT,CAWSNLATGELFF
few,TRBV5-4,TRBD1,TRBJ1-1,TGTGCCAGCAGCCCAGGGGGCGCCACTGAAGCTTTCTTT,CASSPGGATEAFF
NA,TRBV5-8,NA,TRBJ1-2,TGTGCCAGCAGCTTGGGGACGTTAGGGGAAGGCTACACCTTC,CASSLGTLGEGYTF
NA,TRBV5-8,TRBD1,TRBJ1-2,TGTGCCAGCAGCTTGGCTACAGGGGGCGGCCGGAACTATGGCTACACCTTC,CASSLATGGGRNYGYTF
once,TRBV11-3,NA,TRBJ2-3,TGTGCCAGCAGCTTAGGGCGGGTGAGCACAGATACGCAGTATTTT,CASSLGRVSTDTQYF
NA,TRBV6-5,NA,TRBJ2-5,TGTGCCAGCAGTTACTCCAACTCGGAGACCCAGTACTTC,CASSYSNSETQYF
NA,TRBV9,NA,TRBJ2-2,TGTGCCAGCAGCGCTTCGTTTAGCGGAACAACCGGGGAGCTGTTTTTT,CASSASFSGTTGELFF
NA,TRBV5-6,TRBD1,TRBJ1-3,TGTGCCAGCAGCCCCCTGGACAGGGGGCCTGGAAACACCATATATTTT,CASSPLDRGPGNTIYF
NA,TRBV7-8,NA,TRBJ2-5,TGTGCCAGCAGCCCGGTCCTGCCAGGCCCTCGGGAGACCCAGTACTTC,CASSPVLPGPRETQYF
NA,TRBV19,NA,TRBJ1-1,TGTGCCAGTAGTTCCACTCAGGGAAGAACTGAAGCTTTCTTT,CASSSTQGRTEAFF
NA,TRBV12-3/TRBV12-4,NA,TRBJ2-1,TGTGCCAGCAGACCAGGCGGGGCAGAGCAGTTCTTC,CASRPGGAEQFF
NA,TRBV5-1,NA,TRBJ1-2,TGCGCCAGCAGCTTGGCAGGGGAAATTGTCTATGGCTACACCTTC,CASSLAGEIVYGYTF
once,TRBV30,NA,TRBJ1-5,TGTGCCTGGAGTAAATCAGAGGAACAGCCCCAGCATTTT,CAWSKSEEQPQHF
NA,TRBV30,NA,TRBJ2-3,TGTGCCTGGAGTGTACTTAGGGGGGATACGCAGTATTTT,CAWSVLRGDTQYF
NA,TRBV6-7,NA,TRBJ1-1,TGTGCCAGCAGTTACGGTCCAGTGATTGAAGCTTTCTTT,CASSYGPVIEAFF
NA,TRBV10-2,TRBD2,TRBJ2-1,TGCGCCAGCAGAATCGGGGGGGTCTTGGCCTACAATGAGCAGTTCTTC,CASRIGGVLAYNEQFF
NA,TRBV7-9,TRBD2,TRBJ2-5,TGTCTAGCGGGAGGGTTGAGGGAGACCCAGTACTTC,CLAGGLRETQYF
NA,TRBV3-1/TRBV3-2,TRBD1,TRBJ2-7,TGTGCCAGCTCGAGTTCCGGGACAGGGGTCCACGAGCAGTACTTC,CASSSSGTGVHEQYF
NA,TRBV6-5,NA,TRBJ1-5,TGTGCCAGCACCACGGGGGAGTATCAGCCCCAGCATTTT,CASTTGEYQPQHF
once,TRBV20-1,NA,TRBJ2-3,TGCAGCGCTCGTGAGGGCCTGGGAGCAGATACGCAGTATTTT,CSAREGLGADTQYF
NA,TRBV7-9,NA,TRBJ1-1,TGTGCCAGCAGCTTAGTACAGGGTTCTGAAGCTTTCTTT,CASSLVQGSEAFF
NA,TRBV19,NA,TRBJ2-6,TGTGCCAGTAGTATAGGAGGCACTGGGGCCAACGTCCTGACTTTC,CASSIGGTGANVLTF
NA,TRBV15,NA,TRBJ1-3,TGTGCCACCAGCTTTTACAGGGATGCGTCTGGAAACACCATATATTTT,CATSFYRDASGNTIYF
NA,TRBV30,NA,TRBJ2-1,TGTGCCTGGAACCCTGAGGGCAGGGGCTACAATGAGCAGTTCTTC,CAWNPEGRGYNEQFF
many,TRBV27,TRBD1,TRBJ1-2,TGTGCCAGCGGGACAGCAAACAACTATGGCTACACCTTC,CASGTANNYGYTF
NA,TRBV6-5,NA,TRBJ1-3,TGTGCCAGCGCGGGGGAGGCCTCTGGAAACACCATATATTTT,CASAGEASGNTIYF
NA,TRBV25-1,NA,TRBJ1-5,TGTGCCACTTCCTCTTCGACAGCTAATCAGCCCCAGCATTTT,CATSSSTANQPQHF
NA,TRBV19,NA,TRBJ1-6,TGTGCCAGTAGCAGGACAGATTATAATTCACCCCTCCACTTT,CASSRTDYNSPLHF
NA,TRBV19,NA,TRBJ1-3,TGTGCCAGTAGTCAACAGGGAGATCGAAACACCATATATTTT,CASSQQGDRNTIYF
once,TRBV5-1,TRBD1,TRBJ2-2,TGCGCCAGCAGCTTCGGACAGGGGCCCACCGGGGAGCTGTTTTTT,CASSFGQGPTGELFF
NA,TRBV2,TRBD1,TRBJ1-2,TGTGCCAGCAGCGTTGGACAGGGTGGGTATGGCTACACCTTC,CASSVGQGGYGYTF
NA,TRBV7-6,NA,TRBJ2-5,TGTGCCAGCAGCTTAGCGGGAGGCCGGGAGACCCAGTACTTC,CASSLAGGRETQYF
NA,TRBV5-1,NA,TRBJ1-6,TGCGCCAGCAGGGAGGCGGACGAGGAGAATTCACCCCTCCACTTT,CASREADEENSPLHF
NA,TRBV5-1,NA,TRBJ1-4,TGCGCCAGCAGCTTGGGAGGGGGATACGCAACTAATGAAAAACTGTTTTTT,CASSLGGGYATNEKLFF